This TCR beta chain was captured in a study of technical replicates of blood from a few donors. CDR3 length equals 14 residues. V gave up 4 bases and J gave up 7 bases; unmatched junction bases: 9. Germline-derived CDR1 and CDR2 are MDHEN and SYDVKM. The method was immunoSEQ multiplex PCR; TCRdb's version includes in-frame clones alone and lacks a portion of them. Among about 75,000 clones listed, approximately 97% were seen once. The sequencing sample was made of T cells isolated from PBMCs. The clonotype originates from a human donor in good health. V usage is TRBV28 and J usage is TRBJ2-7; 8 bases fit TRBD2. This CDR3 is CASSYYAGGAEQYF. As DNA, the CDR3 is TGTGCCAGCAGTTATTACGCCGGGGGGGCTGAGCAGTACTTC.